The rows below give T cell receptor beta chains drawn from one sample of a study of cytomegalovirus exposure and HLA in healthy donors. Data came from immunoSEQ multiplex PCR; TCRdb stores just in-frame clones and leaves some out. In the table there are some 180,000 clones, approximately 9.5% of which are singletons. Sequencing used PBMCs. These receptors all stem from a woman in her twenties or thirties in good health and CMV-seropositive. CDR3s include the opening cysteine and the closing phenylalanine or tryptophan. D genes are given only for firm matches. Only some rows state a clone size, as once, few, many or a class for expanded clones.

abundance,d_gene,j_gene,v_gene,CDR3nt,CDR3aa
.,TRBD2,TRBJ2-5,TRBV5-4,TGTGCCAGCAGCTTCCTAGCGGGAGCGGCGGAGACCCAGTACTTC,CASSFLAGAAETQYF
few,.,TRBJ2-5,TRBV2,TGTGCCAGCAGCCTATGGGAGACCCAGTACTTC,CASSLWETQYF
.,.,TRBJ1-1,TRBV30,TGTGCCTGGAGTGTGGGGGGGCAGGCTGAAGCTTTCTTT,CAWSVGGQAEAFF
few,.,TRBJ2-6,TRBV6-5,TGTGCCAGCGTTGACAGGGCCAACGTCCTGACTTTC,CASVDRANVLTF
few,TRBD1,TRBJ1-1,TRBV11-2,TGTGCCAGCAGTAGGACAGGCACTGAAGCTTTCTTT,CASSRTGTEAFF
few,TRBD2,TRBJ2-7,TRBV10-3,TGTGCCATCAGTGACACGACCGGACTAGCGGGAGCCGACGAGCAGTACTTC,CAISDTTGLAGADEQYF
few,.,TRBJ2-7,TRBV5-1,TGCGCCAGCAGCTCTGACTTCTACGAGCAGTACTTC,CASSSDFYEQYF
.,.,TRBJ1-2,TRBV2,TGTGCCAGCAGTGAAAGGAGAGAAGTATATGGCTACACCTTC,CASSERREVYGYTF
many,TRBD1,TRBJ2-7,TRBV30,TGTGCCTGGAGTCCGTCGATTGGGACAGCCGAGCAGTACTTC,CAWSPSIGTAEQYF
.,.,TRBJ1-2,TRBV6-5,TGTGCCAGCAACAGCCCGCGTGGGGGCTACACCTTC,CASNSPRGGYTF
few,TRBD1,TRBJ2-3,TRBV4-1,TGCGCCAGCAGCCAAATATGGACAGGGCCGGATACGCAGTATTTT,CASSQIWTGPDTQYF
few,.,TRBJ1-1,TRBV4-1,TGCGCCAGCAGCCAGTTAAACCGATGGCCTGAAGCTTTCTTT,CASSQLNRWPEAFF
few,TRBD1,TRBJ2-1,TRBV5-4,TGTGCCGGGACCGACGGGACAGCCTACAATGAGCAGTTCTTC,CAGTDGTAYNEQFF
few,TRBD2,TRBJ2-1,TRBV6-1,TGTGCCAGCAGTGTAAAACCTAGCGGGACCTCCTACAATGAGCAGTTCTTC,CASSVKPSGTSYNEQFF
.,.,TRBJ1-5,TRBV5-6,TGTGCCAGCAGCTTGGGAGGGGGTAGAAGCAATCAGCCCCAGCATTTT,CASSLGGGRSNQPQHF
.,.,TRBJ2-3,TRBV27,TGTGCCAGCAGTCCCAGGGTCCTGAGCACAGATACGCAGTATTTT,CASSPRVLSTDTQYF
few,TRBD2,TRBJ2-2,TRBV29-1,TGCAGCGTTGCTAGGGCTAGCGGGAGAGCCGGGGAGCTGTTTTTT,CSVARASGRAGELFF
.,TRBD1,TRBJ2-7,TRBV7-9,TGTGCCAGCAGCTCGACAGGGGTTGGGGAGCAGTACTTC,CASSSTGVGEQYF
few,.,TRBJ2-1,TRBV23-1,TGCGCCAGCAGTCCTTGGGGGGACAATGAGCAGTTCTTC,CASSPWGDNEQFF
.,.,TRBJ2-3,TRBV7-3,TGTGCCAGCAGCTTAGGTGGCAGGGGATCAGATACGCAGTATTTT,CASSLGGRGSDTQYF
.,.,TRBJ2-3,TRBV5-1,TGCGCCAGCAGCCTTGAGCTGGGCACAGATACGCAGTATTTT,CASSLELGTDTQYF
few,TRBD2,TRBJ2-3,TRBV9,TGTGCCAGCGCCTGGGCTAGCGGGGTTAGCACAGATACGCAGTATTTT,CASAWASGVSTDTQYF
few,.,TRBJ2-1,TRBV5-1,TGCGCCAGCAGCGCTGGAGAGAGCTCCTACAATGAGCAGTTCTTC,CASSAGESSYNEQFF
.,TRBD1,TRBJ2-2,TRBV13,TGTGCCAGCAACAGGGGTACCGGGGAGCTGTTTTTT,CASNRGTGELFF
.,.,TRBJ2-7,TRBV25-1,TGTGCCAGCAGTGACCCCAGGGGGGCTGACGAGCAGTACTTC,CASSDPRGADEQYF
few,TRBD1,TRBJ1-5,TRBV27,TGTGCCAGCAGTTCACAGGGGTTGTATCAGCCCCAGCATTTT,CASSSQGLYQPQHF
few,.,TRBJ1-2,TRBV5-6,TGTGCCAGCAGCTACTCTACAGGGAGGGGTGGCTACACCTTC,CASSYSTGRGGYTF
.,.,TRBJ1-5,TRBV4-1,TGCGCCAGCAGCCAAGGTCAGAATAGCAATCAGCCCCAGCATTTT,CASSQGQNSNQPQHF
.,.,TRBJ2-3,TRBV6-5,TGTGCCAGCAGCACCGGGACTCCCTTTACGCAGTATTTT,CASSTGTPFTQYF
few,TRBD2,TRBJ2-5,TRBV11-3,TGTGCCAGCAGCTTAGGGCTAGCGGACCAAGAGACCCAGTACTTC,CASSLGLADQETQYF
few,TRBD2,TRBJ2-7,TRBV7-2,TGTGCCAGCAGCTTAGTACTAGCGGAGATCTACGAGCAGTACTTC,CASSLVLAEIYEQYF
.,.,TRBJ1-1,TRBV6-1,TGTGCCAGCAGACACAGAAACACTGAAGCTTTCTTT,CASRHRNTEAFF
few,.,TRBJ1-1,TRBV7-9,TGTGCCAGCAGTCCACAGGCGAACACTGAAGCTTTCTTT,CASSPQANTEAFF
few,.,TRBJ2-5,TRBV6-6,TGTGCCAGCAGTTACTCGGGAGGCCAAGAGACCCAGTACTTC,CASSYSGGQETQYF
.,.,TRBJ2-3,TRBV21-1,TGTGCCAGCAAGGGACAGGGGGTTTTCGTTACGCAGTATTTT,CASKGQGVFVTQYF
.,.,TRBJ1-2,TRBV2,TGTGCCAGCAGTCGAGGGAATAACTATGGCTACACCTTC,CASSRGNNYGYTF
.,.,TRBJ2-5,TRBV7-9,TGTGCCAGCAGCTCTGGACAGTTCCAAGAGACCCAGTACTTC,CASSSGQFQETQYF
few,TRBD1,TRBJ1-2,TRBV2,TGTGCCACCAGGGGGGACAGGGGCATCGAGAACTATGGCTACACCTTC,CATRGDRGIENYGYTF
.,.,TRBJ1-1,TRBV30,TGTGCCTGGAGTGAGGATGCGAAGGGGCTGGGGACTGAAGCTTTCTTT,CAWSEDAKGLGTEAFF
few,TRBD1,TRBJ2-1,TRBV6-6,TGTGCCAGCAGTCCCGACAGGGGACGGGAGAGTAGGCAGTTCTTC,CASSPDRGRESRQFF
few,TRBD1,TRBJ1-2,TRBV5-1,TGCGCCAGCAGCTTTACACAGGGGGCTGGTGGCTACACCTTC,CASSFTQGAGGYTF
few,TRBD2,TRBJ2-7,TRBV9,TGTGCCAGCAGCCCCCAGACTAGCCACGAGCAGTACTTC,CASSPQTSHEQYF
few,.,TRBJ1-1,TRBV9,TGTGCCAGCAACGCTCCCCTCCTGGGTAGAGCGGACACTGAAGCTTTCTTT,CASNAPLLGRADTEAFF
.,.,TRBJ1-1,TRBV19,TGTGCCAGTAGTCTATCAGACAGACTCATGAACACTGAAGCTTTCTTT,CASSLSDRLMNTEAFF
few,TRBD1,TRBJ2-7,TRBV6-6,TGTGCCAGCAGCCATGGTACAGGGGGGAAATACGAGCAGTACTTC,CASSHGTGGKYEQYF
.,.,TRBJ2-3,TRBV7-3,TGTGCCAGCAGCATCTATAGCACAGATACGCAGTATTTT,CASSIYSTDTQYF
.,.,TRBJ1-1,TRBV7-8,TGTGCCAGCAGCTGGGAGTTGAACACTGAAGCTTTCTTT,CASSWELNTEAFF
few,TRBD1,TRBJ1-1,TRBV30,TGTGCCTGGGACAGGGCTAACACTGAAGCTTTCTTT,CAWDRANTEAFF
.,TRBD2,TRBJ2-2,TRBV5-1,TGCGCCAGCAGTCGGACTAGCGGGAAGAACACCGGGGAGCTGTTTTTT,CASSRTSGKNTGELFF
few,.,TRBJ2-1,TRBV5-8,TGTGCCAGCAGCCCCGCTAACGGGTTCAGCTCCTACAATGAGCAGTTCTTC,CASSPANGFSSYNEQFF
few,TRBD1,TRBJ1-2,TRBV7-9,TGTGCCAGCAGCGCTTGGGTTGGACAGGGCGAAAGCTACACCTTC,CASSAWVGQGESYTF
few,.,TRBJ1-5,TRBV12-5,TGTGCTAGTGGTTTGGGACAGGGCAATCAGCCCCAGCATTTT,CASGLGQGNQPQHF
few,.,TRBJ2-2,TRBV14,TGTGCCAGCAGCCAAGGCGGGACGGGCACCGGGGAGCTGTTTTTT,CASSQGGTGTGELFF
.,.,TRBJ1-5,TRBV27,TGTGCCAGCAGTAGGGGGACGGCCAATCAGCCCCAGCATTTT,CASSRGTANQPQHF
few,.,TRBJ2-2,TRBV7-3,TGTGCCAGCAGACCAAGTGCGGGCGGGGAGCTGTTTTTT,CASRPSAGGELFF
few,.,TRBJ1-1,TRBV27,TGTGCCAGCAGTTTATCACAGGGCGTGAACACTGAAGCTTTCTTT,CASSLSQGVNTEAFF
.,.,TRBJ2-2,TRBV30,TGTGCCTGGAGTGTTGTCTCCGGGGAGCTGTTTTTT,CAWSVVSGELFF
.,TRBD2,TRBJ2-7,TRBV9,TGTGCCAGCAGCGTAGAAGGCGGCCCGGGAGGGCCACCGAGCTCCTACGAGCAGTACTTC,CASSVEGGPGGPPSSYEQYF